This T cell receptor (beta chain) was found in a study of blood T cell repertoires in COVID-19 (dated by TCRdb to about 2020). Concerning the study at large: Samples covering the acute and convalescent phases of COVID-19 were provided by collaborators in the United States, Italy and Spain. Samples came from the ongoing ImmuneRACE study (first 160 participants) plus 1,254 subjects from 6 global collaborators. Sample metadata almost always included a de-identified subject ID, COVID-19 status, age in years and sex. A freely available public database, intended as a resource for researchers studying the immune response to SARS-CoV-2, is where the repertoires were released. Deeply sampled blood TCRbeta repertoires from subjects exposed to, actively infected with, or recovered from COVID-19 were included in the dataset. Where available, HLA class I and class II types were taken from metadata supplied by the sample provider and were not determined by assay-based typing. The prospective study material was composed of cDNA or gDNA derived from T cells, B-cell-depleted T cells, or PBMCs. Study-wide conclusions, independent of this receptor: How much clinical and demographic metadata was included differed by source and by participant, and the metadata was provided uncurated.

Spanning cysteine to phenylalanine, the CDR3 consists of 16 amino acids. Just CDR3 DNA is preserved here, 48 bases in frame from base 1. Trimming removed 0 bases from V and 1 base from J, leaving 12 bases between the germline ends. Based on the germline V gene (reference sequence), the CDR1 and CDR2 sequences are LGHDT and YNNKEL. This clone has only a few counts. The antigen this receptor binds is unknown. No per-base quality is available; no much larger clone lies one base away. Participants in the prospective study were enrolled through a virtual design, were aged 18 to 89 years, and lived in approximately 24 United States geographic areas. In the prospective study, participants were assigned to cohorts based on the clinical history participants reported in a screening survey and a study questionnaire. A participant counted as exposed if, within 2 weeks of entering the study, that participant had been in contact with someone who had a PCR-confirmed or clinician-diagnosed COVID-19 case. Mobile phlebotomists in the prospective study collected whole blood, serum and a nasopharyngeal or oropharyngeal swab from every participant. Over a roughly two-month period, participants in the prospective study had the option of providing additional blood draws and questionnaires. Prospective study blood samples were shipped either frozen or at room temperature before DNA extraction.

TCRbeta CDR3 regions were amplified from genomic DNA using the immunoSEQ Assay, a bias-controlled multiplex PCR. Per the authors' processing: Within the assay, amplification of reference gene primers was used to estimate how many nucleated cells each sample contained. Sequence reads were collapsed and filtered to measure the absolute abundance of every unique TCRbeta CDR3 rearrangement. For each sample, productive Simpson clonality was calculated as the square root of Simpson's diversity index across productive rearrangements. TCRdb retrieved this table from immuneACCESS and kept in-frame rearrangements only. Not all clones are present; in checked studies, unresolved V genes account for under half, and no reason is known for the remainder. For V, J and clone size, that table is used; D and trimming come from the DNA. The sample table lists around 170,000 clones, approximately 80% of them with a count of one. The ten largest account for 13% to 15% of the sample.

The rearrangement joined TRBV3-1 (or the pseudogene TRBV3-2) to TRBJ1-1; TRBD1 is perhaps the D gene, given 5 matching bases. The sample taken for sequencing was PBMCs or T cells enriched from blood (not recorded which). The source is a man in his sixties who had been exposed to COVID-19. CDR3 sequence: CASSQEALGQNTEAFF. The DNA sequence reads TGTGCCAGCAGCCAAGAGGCCCTAGGACAGAACACTGAAGCTTTCTTT.